These 30 T cell receptor beta chains were sequenced from one sample in a study of OX40 agonist ivuxolimab in advanced cancers. Receptor amplification or capture employed the immunoSEQ multiplex PCR assay. TCRdb stores this immuneACCESS table with in-frame sequences only. Part of the clones is absent; in the studies checked, under half of the shortfall reflects unresolved V genes, and no reason is known for the rest. This sample lists approximately 32,000 clones; roughly nine tenths were detected once. 35% to 45% of the sample belongs to the ten largest clones. The sequencing here drew on CD4+ or CD8+ T cells sorted from blood, taken in a trial of the OX40 agonist ivuxolimab. The origin of the receptors is an adult with an advanced solid tumor such as melanoma, head and neck, liver or kidney cancer.

This clone was observed a single time. The chain employs TRBV7-6 and TRBJ2-7, with 11 bases that match TRBD2. Trimming cost V 1 base and J 5 bases; bases outside gene matches: 1. The germline gives CDR1 SGHVS, CDR2 FNYEAQ. The CDR3 length is 14 residues. The CDR3 is CASSLELAGDEQYF. CDR3 sequence (DNA): TGTGCCAGCAGCTTAGAACTAGCGGGAGACGAGCAGTACTTC.

The chain recombines TRBV27 with TRBJ2-1; D tentatively fits TRBD1 or TRBD2 (5 bases each). Between the trimmed V and J ends, which lost 2 bases and 8 bases, there was a span of 10 bases. CDR3 size: 13 residues. Germline CDR1 is MNHEY and CDR2 is SMNVEV (reference sequence). The CDR3 protein is CASSLVRDHEQFF. The CDR3 nucleotides are TGTGCCAGCAGTTTAGTCAGGGACCATGAGCAGTTCTTC.

This chain connects TRBV15 to TRBJ2-1; 11 bases align to TRBD2. The junction had 10 bases not matched to a gene; V was cut back by 3 bases and J by 3 bases. Germline V lookup: CDR1 LNHNV, CDR2 YYDKDF (reference sequence). The CDR3 totals 18 residues. CDR3 residues: CATSSEPLLAGVYNEQFF. The CDR3 region has the DNA TGTGCCACCAGCAGCGAACCCTTACTAGCGGGGGTCTACAATGAGCAGTTCTTC. Based on the CDR3 plus reference TRBV15 and TRBJ2-1, the full variable domain is DAMVIQNPRYQVTQFGKPVTLSCSQTLNHNVMYWYQQKSSQAPKLLFHYYDKDFNNEADTPDNFQSRRPNTSFCFLDIRSPGLGDTAMYLCATSSEPLLAGVYNEQFFGPGTRLTVL.

The chain combines TRBV11-1 with TRBJ2-7; TRBD1 aligns across 7 bases. Germline loops: CDR1 SGHAT, CDR2 FQDESV (reference sequence). V lost 0 bases and J lost 3; bases outside the gene matches: 2. This CDR3 comprises 14 residues. Written as DNA, the CDR3 is TGTGCCAGCAGCTTAGCGGACAGGAACTACGAGCAGTACTTC. It encodes CASSLADRNYEQYF.

This sequence joins TRBV2 and TRBJ1-5; TRBD1 is a possible D gene (5 bases). The CDR3 has 17 amino acids. Deletions cut 4 bases from V and 2 bases from J, with 18 bases between. CDR1 and CDR2 (germline): SNHLY, FYNNEI. CDR3 amino acids: CASSVDTTGGGNQPQHF. In DNA form, the CDR3 reads TGTGCCAGCAGTGTTGACACCACGGGGGGGGGCAATCAGCCCCAGCATTTT.

The chain has TRBV9 and TRBJ1-1, with D unresolved. In germline, CDR1 is SGDLS, CDR2 YYNGEE. The V gene lost 0 bases and the J gene lost 5 bases, with 11 bases spanning the gap. The CDR3 totals 14 residues. The chain's CDR3 is CASSVAGGGTEAFF. The CDR3 nucleotides read TGTGCCAGCAGCGTAGCGGGAGGAGGGACTGAAGCTTTCTTT.

The chain employs TRBV7-6 and TRBJ1-5, with no clear D. The CDR3 is 13 residues long. The germline CDR1 and CDR2 sequences are SGHVS and FNYEAQ. V gave up 1 base and J gave up 3 bases, with 4 bases separating them. The CDR3, as DNA: TGTGCCAGCAGCTTAGGACACAATCAGCCCCAGCATTTT. It yields the protein CASSLGHNQPQHF.

The chain is built from TRBV28 and TRBJ2-5; no definite D call. V was clipped by 3 bases and J by 1 base, with 6 bases between them. CDR1 is MDHEN, CDR2 SYDVKM, per germline. The CDR3 is made up of 13 amino acids. The CDR3 loop is CASSFGGQETQYF. In nucleotides, the CDR3 is TGTGCCAGCAGTTTTGGCGGCCAAGAGACCCAGTACTTC.

This CDR3 reads CASSLVWTDSPLHF. The CDR3 nucleotides read TGTGCCAGCAGCTTAGTTTGGACCGATTCACCCCTCCACTTT. The rearrangement links TRBV7-9 to TRBJ1-6, with no clear D. V dropped 1 base and J dropped 8 bases, with 9 bases sitting between them. The CDR3 spans 14 residues. Germline CDR1 SEHNR, CDR2 FQNEAQ (reference sequence).

This clone appeared once. The CDR3 loop is CASSQGPGPVYEQYF. CDR3 coding DNA: TGCGCCAGCAGCCAAGGACCGGGACCGGTCTACGAGCAGTACTTC. This rearrangement joins TRBV4-1 to TRBJ2-7; D possibly matches TRBD1 or TRBD2 (5 bases each). The CDR3 is 15 residues long. Germline V gene sequence: CDR1 MGHRA, CDR2 YSYEKL. V lost 1 base and J 3 bases, leaving 13 bases between the germline ends.

This clone is a singleton in its sample. This sequence joins TRBV6-1 and TRBJ1-2; D not certain. The CDR3 has 14 amino acids. Trimming took off 6 bases at V and 0 bases at J, with 11 bases between the two ends. CDR1 and CDR2 (germline): MNHNS, SASEGT. The CDR3 coding sequence is TGTGCCAGCAGGAAAATGGGGTCTAACTATGGCTACACCTTC. Encoded protein: CASRKMGSNYGYTF.

The chain uses TRBV7-8 and TRBJ2-1; no reliable D call. Germline assignment: CDR1 SGHVS and CDR2 FQNEAQ. The ends were cut back, 1 base at V and 8 bases at J, with 6 bases in the middle. The CDR3 consists of 12 residues. The CDR3 DNA sequence: TGTGCCAGCAGCTTAGTGGGTTATGAGCAGTTCTTC. Protein product: CASSLVGYEQFF.

The rearrangement links TRBV28 to TRBJ1-4; TRBD1 is a possible D gene (5 bases). Germline V lookup: CDR1 MDHEN, CDR2 SYDVKM. V was trimmed by 3 bases and J by 10 bases, leaving 15 bases between them. The CDR3 spans 14 residues. The CDR3 sequence: CASSFRAGPGKLFF. The CDR3 DNA sequence: TGTGCCAGCAGTTTCCGGGCAGGGCCTGGAAAACTGTTTTTT.

In its sample, this clone was seen a few times. The chain uses TRBV9 and TRBJ2-1, with TRBD2 matching over 10 bases. The germline V gene encodes CDR1 SGDLS and CDR2 YYNGEE. The CDR3 runs 16 residues. With 6 bases clipped from V and 4 bases from J, the junction kept 10 bases outside the gene matches. This chain's CDR3 is CASTATGTSVYNEQFF. Written as DNA, the CDR3 is TGTGCCAGCACCGCGACCGGGACTAGCGTTTACAATGAGCAGTTCTTC. The whole variable domain, remainder taken from reference TRBV9 and TRBJ2-1, is DSGVTQTPKHLITATGQRVTLRCSPRSGDLSVYWYQQSLDQGLQFLIQYYNGEERAKGNILERFSAQQFPDLHSELNLSSLELGDSALYFCASTATGTSVYNEQFFGPGTRLTVL.

This rearrangement joins TRBV28 to TRBJ2-5, with 7 bases that match TRBD2. CDR1 is MDHEN and CDR2 is SYDVKM in the germline V gene. Trimming took 5 bases from V and 1 from J; bases not matched to a gene: 7. The CDR3 has 15 residues. CDR3 region: CASSVAGTIQETQYF. As DNA, the CDR3 is TGTGCCAGCAGTGTAGCCGGGACTATCCAAGAGACCCAGTACTTC.

The chain employs TRBV11-2 and TRBJ1-3; D perhaps matches TRBD1 (5 bases). V was pared by 1 base and J by 0 bases, with 10 bases between. In germline, CDR1 is SGHAT, CDR2 FQNNGV. The CDR3 loop spans 16 amino acids. CDR3 sequence (DNA): TGTGCCAGCAGCTTAGTTTCCAGGGCCTCTGGAAACACCATATATTTT. This sequence encodes CASSLVSRASGNTIYF.

Regarding this clone: Within the sample, other DNA sequences also encode this same CDR3. The gene calls are TRBV6-5 and TRBJ1-1; D ambiguous. Trimming stripped 6 bases from V and 0 bases from J, with 8 bases between. Germline assignment: CDR1 MNHEY and CDR2 SVGAGI. The CDR3 runs to 13 residues. CDR3 protein: CASSLTVNTEAFF. The CDR3 DNA reads as TGTGCCAGCAGCCTAACGGTGAACACTGAAGCTTTCTTT.

The J gene is TRBJ2-7, the V gene TRBV23-1; either TRBD1 or TRBD2 may fit D (5 bases each). TRBV23-1 is placed among ORFs of uncertain function. V was cut by 2 bases and J by 3 bases, with 11 bases left in between. This CDR3 contains 14 residues. CDR3 sequence (DNA): TGCGCCAGCAGTCAAGGTGGGGGTAACTACGAGCAGTACTTC. This encodes CASSQGGGNYEQYF.

The chain uses TRBV19 and TRBJ2-1; 7 nucleotides agree with TRBD1. The germline gives CDR1 LNHDA, CDR2 SQIVND (reference sequence). The CDR3 sequence is 12 residues long. With 5 bases clipped from V and 10 bases from J, the junction kept 5 bases outside the gene matches. For the CDR3, the DNA is TGTGCCAGTAGTCGACAGGGCTCCGAGCAGTTCTTC. It yields the protein CASSRQGSEQFF.

V usage is TRBV19 and J usage is TRBJ2-5, with TRBD1 identical over 8 bases. The end of the DNA is better explained by TRBJ2-7, so the J call may be wrong. This CDR3 spans 14 amino acids. Per germline, CDR1 LNHDA and CDR2 SQIVND (reference sequence). The CDR3 reads CASKEGQAYDEQYF. CDR3 DNA sequence: TGTGCCAGTAAAGAGGGACAGGCATATGACGAGCAGTACTTC.

The chain recombines TRBV2 with TRBJ1-2; 8 positions agree with TRBD1. The germline V gene encodes CDR1 SNHLY and CDR2 FYNNEI. Trimming took 6 bases from V and 7 from J; bases not matched to a gene: 4. CDR3 length: 12 residues. Written as DNA, the CDR3 is TGTGCCAGCAGGGGGACAGGTTCTGGCTACACCTTC. Protein: CASRGTGSGYTF.

The gene calls are TRBV5-6 and TRBJ1-2, with D possibly TRBD1 on 6 matching bases. V dropped 2 bases and J dropped 7 bases, with 9 bases sitting between them. This CDR3 has 12 residues. CDR1 and CDR2 from the germline V gene are SGHDT and YYEEEE. CDR3 sequence (DNA): TGTGCCAGCAGCTTCCAGGGGCCTGGCTACACCTTC. It encodes CASSFQGPGYTF.

This rearrangement joins TRBV7-9 to TRBJ1-5, with 7 bases that match TRBD1. Unmatched junction bases numbered 0, after V lost 0 bases and J lost 4 bases. There are 14 residues in the CDR3. The V gene's germline CDR1 is SEHNR and CDR2 FQNEAQ (reference sequence). The DNA of the CDR3 is TGTGCCAGCAGCTTAGCACAGGGGAATCAGCCCCAGCATTTT. This codes for CASSLAQGNQPQHF.

The V call is TRBV15, the J call TRBJ1-2; TRBD1 aligns across 8 bases. Trimming took 0 bases from V and 8 from J; bases not matched to a gene: 8. Germline CDR1 reads LNHNV; CDR2 reads YYDKDF (reference sequence). The CDR3 is made up of 15 amino acids. CDR3 sequence reads: CATSRDPGGGEGYTF. The CDR3 coding sequence is TGTGCCACCAGCAGAGATCCAGGGGGCGGAGAAGGCTACACCTTC.

The chain combines TRBV27 with TRBJ2-7; 11 bases fit TRBD1. Germline trimming cut 1 base from V and 6 bases from J; bases unmatched to any gene: 5. CDR1 and CDR2 from the germline V gene are MNHEY and SMNVEV (reference sequence). CDR3 length: 15 amino acids. CDR3 in amino acids: CASSLLGTGGSEQYF. CDR3 coding DNA: TGTGCCAGCAGTTTATTAGGGACAGGGGGTAGCGAGCAGTACTTC.

This clone was counted between two and nine times. The J gene is TRBJ1-2, the V gene TRBV2; possibly TRBD1 for D (6 bases). The CDR3 runs to 13 residues. The ends were cut back, 3 bases at V and 4 bases at J, with 9 bases in the middle. CDR1 and CDR2 (germline): SNHLY, FYNNEI. CDR3 residues: CASSDGQLYGYTF. CDR3 DNA: TGTGCCAGCAGTGACGGACAGCTCTATGGCTACACCTTC.

J is TRBJ2-3 and V is TRBV7-3, with TRBD2 matching over 9 bases. Germline CDR1 SGHTA, CDR2 FQGTGA. Losses at the gene ends were 6 bases for V and 4 bases for J; bases not matched to a gene: 5. The CDR3 totals 14 residues. CDR3 loop: CASSSGLAPDTQYF. Here the CDR3 DNA reads TGTGCCAGCAGTTCGGGACTAGCTCCAGATACGCAGTATTTT.

The J gene is TRBJ2-5, the V gene TRBV7-2; 7 nucleotides align to TRBD1. This CDR3 region has 18 residues. Germline assignment: CDR1 SGHTA and CDR2 FQGNSA. The junction had 17 bases not matched to a gene; V was cut back by 3 bases and J by 4 bases. Written as DNA, the CDR3 is TGTGCCAGCAGCTTTGGATTGTCAGGACAGGACTGGGGAGAGACCCAGTACTTC. Its protein is CASSFGLSGQDWGETQYF.

This chain joins TRBV2 and TRBJ1-2; D is uncertain. In germline, CDR1 is SNHLY, CDR2 FYNNEI. CDR3 length: 14 amino acids. Trimming took off 3 bases at V and 4 bases at J, with 12 bases between the two ends. The CDR3 loop is CASSDPTEPYGYTF. The CDR3 DNA reads as TGTGCCAGCAGTGACCCGACGGAACCCTATGGCTACACCTTC.

The rearrangement links TRBV18 to TRBJ2-7; D tentatively fits TRBD1 or TRBD2 (5 bases each). The CDR3 has 16 residues. CDR1 and CDR2 (germline): KGHSH, LQKENI. Between the trimmed V and J ends, which lost 6 bases and 1 base, there was a span of 19 bases. CDR3 amino acids: CASSPSRDPSSYEQYF. The CDR3 DNA is TGTGCCAGCTCCCCCTCCCGGGACCCCAGTTCCTACGAGCAGTACTTC.